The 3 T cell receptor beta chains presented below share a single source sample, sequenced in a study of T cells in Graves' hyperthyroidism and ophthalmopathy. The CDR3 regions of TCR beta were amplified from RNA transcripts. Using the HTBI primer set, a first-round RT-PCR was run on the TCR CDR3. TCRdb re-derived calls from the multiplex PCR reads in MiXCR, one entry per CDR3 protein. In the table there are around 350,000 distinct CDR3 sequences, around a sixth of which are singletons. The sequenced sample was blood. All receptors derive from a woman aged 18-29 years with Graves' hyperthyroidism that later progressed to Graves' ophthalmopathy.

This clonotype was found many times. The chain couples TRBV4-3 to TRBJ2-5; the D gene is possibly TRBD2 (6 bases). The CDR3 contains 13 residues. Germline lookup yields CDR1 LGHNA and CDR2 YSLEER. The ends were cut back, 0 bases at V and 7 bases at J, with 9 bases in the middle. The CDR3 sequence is CASSQERGMTQYF. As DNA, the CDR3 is TGCGCCAGCAGCCAAGAACGGGGGATGACCCAGTACTTC.

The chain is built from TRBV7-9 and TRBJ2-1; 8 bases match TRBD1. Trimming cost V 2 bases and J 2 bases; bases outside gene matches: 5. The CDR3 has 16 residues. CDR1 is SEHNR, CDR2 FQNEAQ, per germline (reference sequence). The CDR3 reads CASSLPTGETYNEQFF. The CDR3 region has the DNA TGTGCCAGCAGCTTACCGACAGGGGAAACCTACAATGAGCAGTTCTTC.

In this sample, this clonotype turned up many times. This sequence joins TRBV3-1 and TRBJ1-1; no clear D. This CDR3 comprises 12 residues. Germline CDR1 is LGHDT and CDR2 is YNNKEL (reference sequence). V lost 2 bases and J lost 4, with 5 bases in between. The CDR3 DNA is TGTGCCAGCAGCCAACCGGGCACTGAAGCTTTCTTT. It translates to CASSQPGTEAFF.